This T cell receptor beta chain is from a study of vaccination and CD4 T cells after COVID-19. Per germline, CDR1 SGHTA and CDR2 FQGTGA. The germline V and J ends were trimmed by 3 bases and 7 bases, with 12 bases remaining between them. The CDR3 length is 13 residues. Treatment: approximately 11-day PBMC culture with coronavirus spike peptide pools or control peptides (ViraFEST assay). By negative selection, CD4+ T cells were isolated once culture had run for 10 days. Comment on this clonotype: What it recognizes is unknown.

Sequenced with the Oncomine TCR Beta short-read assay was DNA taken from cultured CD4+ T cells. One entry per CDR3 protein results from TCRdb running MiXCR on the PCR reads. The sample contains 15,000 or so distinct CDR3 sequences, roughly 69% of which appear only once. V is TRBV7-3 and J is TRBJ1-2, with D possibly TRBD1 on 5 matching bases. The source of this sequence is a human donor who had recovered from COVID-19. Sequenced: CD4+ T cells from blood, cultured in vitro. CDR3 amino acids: CASSFGQGGGYTF. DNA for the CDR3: TGTGCCAGCAGCTTCGGGCAGGGTGGTGGCTACACCTTC.